The 13 T cell receptor beta chains given below trace back to one sample, sequenced in a study of control samples from healthy donors and cancer patients. The repertoire was sequenced with immunoSEQ multiplex PCR; TCRdb's copy has only in-frame clones and lacks some. The sample lists 150,000 or so clones; 80% to 90% were seen once. The sequencing sample was made of blood. These receptors all stem from a man aged 18 to 29 in good health.

The chain carries TRBV19 and TRBJ2-2; 7 nucleotides agree with TRBD2. CDR1 is LNHDA and CDR2 is SQIVND in the germline V gene (reference sequence). Trimming at V came to 5 bases and at J to 6 bases, leaving 3 bases not matched to a gene. This CDR3 is built from 13 residues. Here the CDR3 DNA reads TGTGCCAGTAGTGCTAGCGGTTCCGGGGAGCTGTTTTTT. This translates into CASSASGSGELFF.

The chain uses TRBV7-6 and TRBJ2-1; the D gene is possibly TRBD2 (7 bases). This CDR3 region has 16 residues. Per the germline V gene, CDR1 is SGHVS and CDR2 is FNYEAQ. Trimming removed 1 base from V and 5 bases from J, with 15 bases in between. The CDR3 DNA reads as TGTGCCAGCAGCTTAGTACGGGGGGCGGGAAACAATGAGCAGTTCTTC. Amino acid sequence: CASSLVRGAGNNEQFF. Using reference TRBV7-6 and TRBJ2-1 for the parts outside the CDR3, the full variable domain is GAGVSQSPRYKVTKRGQDVALRCDPISGHVSLYWYRQALGQGPEFLTYFNYEAQQDKSGLPNDRFSAERPEGSISTLTIQRTEQRDSAMYRCASSLVRGAGNNEQFFGPGTRLTVL.

This chain uses TRBV21-1 with TRBJ2-5; the DNA was not used to check the table's D call, TRBD1. TRBV21-1 is termed a pseudogene. The CDR3 consists of 20 residues. The CDR3 here is CASSKPLGRAGISGEETQYF. CDR3 DNA sequence: TGTGCCAGCAGCAAACCCCTTGGCAGGGCAGGGATAAGTGGGGAAGAGACCCAGTACTTC.

The chain uses TRBV6-5 and TRBJ1-6, with no clear D. This CDR3 is built from 13 residues. Germline-derived CDR1 and CDR2 are MNHEY and SVGAGI. Trimming took off 0 bases at V and 7 bases at J, with 4 bases between the two ends. CDR3 amino acids: CASSYSVNSPLHF. CDR3 nucleotides: TGTGCCAGCAGTTACTCGGTGAATTCACCCCTCCACTTT.

This clone was counted between two and nine times. The J gene is TRBJ2-7, the V gene TRBV11-2; TRBD1 agrees at 8 bases. With V trimmed by 5 bases and J by 3 bases, 6 bases remained unmatched. The germline gives CDR1 SGHAT, CDR2 FQNNGV. The CDR3 spans 14 residues. CDR3 nucleotides: TGTGCCAGCAGCCTCGGACAGGGATACTACGAGCAGTACTTC. This translates into CASSLGQGYYEQYF. The full variable domain, in which reference TRBV11-2 and TRBJ2-7 provide the parts outside the CDR3, is EAGVAQSPRYKIIEKRQSVAFWCNPISGHATLYWYQQILGQGPKLLIQFQNNGVVDDSQLPKDRFSAERLKGVDSTLKIQPAKLEDSAVYLCASSLGQGYYEQYFGPGTRLTVT.

The V and J genes are TRBV9 and TRBJ1-1, with 8 positions matching TRBD1. V lost 3 bases and J lost 3; bases outside the gene matches: 4. CDR3 length equals 14 residues. Germline assignment: CDR1 SGDLS and CDR2 YYNGEE. The CDR3 reads CASSASDRDTEAFF. The CDR3 DNA sequence: TGTGCCAGCAGCGCATCGGACAGGGACACTGAAGCTTTCTTT.

This rearrangement joins TRBV7-8 to TRBJ1-2, with D possibly matching TRBD1 (5 bases). The ends were cut back, 0 bases at V and 8 bases at J, with 19 bases in the middle. Germline CDR1 reads SGHVS; CDR2 reads FQNEAQ. CDR3 length equals 16 residues. CDR3 in amino acids: CASSLAGRRTGWGYTF. The CDR3 DNA sequence: TGTGCCAGCAGCTTAGCGGGACGCAGGACCGGGTGGGGCTACACCTTC.

The chain links TRBV14 to TRBJ1-1, with D unresolved. Germline lookup yields CDR1 SGHDN and CDR2 FVKESK. The length of the CDR3 is 13 residues. V was cut by 1 base and J by 5 bases, with 8 bases left in between. The CDR3 loop is CASSQVPGTEAFF. The CDR3 DNA follows: TGTGCCAGCAGCCAAGTGCCCGGAACTGAAGCTTTCTTT.

This clone has just one count. This chain links TRBV4-1 with TRBJ1-6, with 10 bases lining up with TRBD1. Unmatched junction bases numbered 13, after V lost 5 bases and J lost 9 bases. The length of the CDR3 is 17 residues. Germline values: CDR1 MGHRA, CDR2 YSYEKL. DNA of the CDR3: TGCGCCAGCAGCAAGGGACAGGGGACCTCGGGAGGTTCACCCCTCCACTTT. It yields the protein CASSKGQGTSGGSPLHF.

V gene TRBV2 combines with J gene TRBJ2-1; 14 nucleotides align to TRBD2. V shed 6 bases and J 2 bases; nucleotides not matched to a gene: 3. Per germline, CDR1 SNHLY and CDR2 FYNNEI. The CDR3 loop spans 16 amino acids. CDR3: CASRSGLAGAYNEQFF. CDR3 DNA: TGTGCCAGCAGATCGGGACTAGCGGGGGCCTACAATGAGCAGTTCTTC. Full variable domain (rest looked up from reference TRBV2 and TRBJ2-1): EPEVTQTPSHQVTQMGQEVILRCVPISNHLYFYWYRQILGQKVEFLVSFYNNEISEKSEIFDDQFSVERPDGSNFTLKIRSTKLEDSAMYFCASRSGLAGAYNEQFFGPGTRLTVL.

The chain links TRBV6-5 to TRBJ1-1; tentative D call: TRBD1 (6 bases). The CDR3 has 14 amino acids. Trimming shortened V by 0 bases and J by 5 bases, and 10 bases separated the two germline ends. The V gene's germline CDR1 is MNHEY and CDR2 SVGAGI. This CDR3 is CASSYSGGGTEAFF. CDR3 coding DNA: TGTGCCAGCAGTTACTCAGGGGGTGGAACTGAAGCTTTCTTT.

The rearrangement uses TRBV6-2 or TRBV6-3 and TRBJ2-3; D may be TRBD2 (5 bases). This CDR3 has 15 amino acids. Germline CDR1 MNHEY, CDR2 SVGEGT. The V end lost 5 bases, the J end lost 4 bases, and 16 bases lay between the germline ends. The CDR3 spells CASSRTLDNSDTQYF. The CDR3 region has the DNA TGTGCCAGCAGTCGAACACTAGATAACTCAGATACGCAGTATTTT.

The chain joins TRBV4-1 to TRBJ1-2, with 7 bases that match TRBD1. Germline V lookup: CDR1 MGHRA, CDR2 YSYEKL. V dropped 3 bases and J dropped 2; count of bases not matched to a gene: 3. The CDR3 runs to 14 residues. CDR3 in amino acids: CASSQTGRNYGYTF. The CDR3 region has the DNA TGCGCCAGCAGCCAGACAGGGCGCAACTATGGCTACACCTTC.